This T cell receptor beta chain was captured in a study of blood T cell repertoires in COVID-19. V was clipped by 5 bases and J by 1 base; unmatched bases: 6. CDR1 is SNHLY, CDR2 FYNNEI, per germline. The CDR3 covers 15 residues. Some clones are missing from TCRdb's copy, which holds only in-frame ones; the method was immunoSEQ multiplex PCR. The table includes around 160,000 clones, roughly 86% detected once. Sequenced sample: peripheral blood. The sequence came from a human donor in a cohort sampled during active COVID-19. The gene calls are TRBV2 and TRBJ2-7; 9 nucleotides match TRBD2. Written as DNA, the CDR3 is TGTGCCAGCAGTCGACTAGCGGAACCATCCTACGAGCAGTACTTC. Its protein product is CASSRLAEPSYEQYF.